Below, one T cell receptor (beta chain) is given with its context. This sample was included in a study of blood T cell repertoires in COVID-19. Seattle cases were enrolled at active infection and followed longitudinally. This CDR3 is built from 14 residues. The junction had 3 bases not matched to a gene; V was cut back by 5 bases and J by 1 base. Germline lookup yields CDR1 SGDLS and CDR2 YYNGEE. Some clones are missing from TCRdb's copy, which holds only in-frame ones; the method was immunoSEQ multiplex PCR. The table has 300,000 to 350,000 clones, 85% to 90% seen once. The sequenced sample consisted of peripheral blood. This rearrangement joins TRBV9 to TRBJ2-3, with TRBD2 matching over 8 bases. The receptor was isolated from a woman aged 30 to 39 with COVID-19, enrolled during active disease. The CDR3 nucleotides are TGTGCCAGCAGAGAACTAGCGGGCACAGATACGCAGTATTTT. This sequence encodes CASRELAGTDTQYF.